These 24 T cell receptor delta chains came from one sample sequenced in a study of γδ T cells in repeated Plasmodium falciparum infection. TCRdb reanalyzed the multiplex PCR reads using CATT. The top ten clones hold around 8.1% of a sample with around 89,000 delta-chain clones, around 1.4% of them seen once. Flow sorting of PBMC yielded separate Vgamma9/Vdelta2+ and Vdelta2-negative gammadelta T cell populations for bulk repertoire analysis. The sequenced material came from gamma-delta T cells from blood. These receptors all come from a pool of human donors (malaria-infected and uninfected, not separated).

This clone has only a few counts. The TCRdb protein, from a much larger clone, departs from this DNA's translation at residue 14, likely by read error; the protein shown derives from the DNA. The chain couples TRDV1 to TRDJ1; D call uncertain. Matching the DNA to germline supplied the J gene, which TCRdb does not give. From germline, CDR1 is TSWWSYY and CDR2 QGS. The CDR3 is 27 residues long. V lost 2 bases and J 0 bases, leaving 46 bases between the germline ends. Here the CDR3 reads CALGEISIFFVRGRTWSGSKHTDKLIF. CDR3 coding DNA: TGTGCTCTTGGGGAAATATCGATCTTCTTCGTTCGTGGTCGGACCTGGTCCGGTTCGAAACACACCGATAAACTCATCTTT.

A word on this clone: The protein recorded in TCRdb matches a much larger clone and deviates from this DNA's translation at residue 12, suggesting a read error; the protein here is obtained by translating the DNA. This chain uses TRDV1 with TRDJ1, with TRDD2 matching over 8 bases. The J gene is not listed in TCRdb, so it was assigned here from a DNA match to germline. The CDR3 extends over 20 amino acids. With 0 bases clipped from V and 1 base from J, the junction kept 16 bases outside the gene matches. Germline CDR1 reads TSWWSYY; CDR2 reads QGS. Here the CDR3 reads CALGELFFLRGVRSTDKLIF. CDR3 bases: TGTGCTCTTGGGGAACTTTTCTTCCTACGGGGGGTACGATCCACCGATAAACTCATCTTT.

There are a few counts of this clone. TCRdb records a much larger clone's protein for this DNA, with a difference at residue 9 that likely arises from a read error; the protein given is the translation of the DNA. The chain joins TRDV3 to TRDJ1, with D uncertain. The V end lost 4 bases, the J end lost 2 bases, and 26 bases lay between the germline ends. Germline-derived CDR1 and CDR2 are TVYSNPD and GDNSRS (reference sequence). This CDR3 region has 17 residues. CDR3 DNA sequence: TGTGCCTCTACCTGGTCCCCGTATCATAGGGAGACCGATAAACTCATCTTT. Its protein product is CASTWSPYHRETDKLIF.

This clone has just a few counts. A read error likely explains why the TCRdb protein, taken from a much larger clone, differs from this DNA's translation at residue 23; the protein shown is translated from the DNA. No J gene was named, though the V gene is TRDV1; the table gives TRDD3 as D, unverified against the DNA. The CDR3 runs 24 residues. From germline, CDR1 is TSWWSYY and CDR2 QGS. This CDR3 reads CALGAFPANGGYGTIPRYTDKLTF. For the CDR3, the DNA is TGTGCTCTTGGGGCCTTTCCTGCGAATGGGGGATACGGGACAATACCGCGGTACACCGATAAACTCACCTTT.

This clone came up a few times. TCRdb shows a much larger clone's protein in place of this DNA's translation, and the two differ at residue 5, likely through a read error; the protein shown is translated from the DNA. This rearrangement joins TRDV1 to TRDJ2; no firm D call. Germline V CDR1 and CDR2: TSWWSYY, QGS. V lost 3 bases and J 0 bases, leaving 8 bases between the germline ends. The CDR3 runs 15 residues. This chain's CDR3 is CALGDLLSLTAQLFF. The CDR3, as DNA: TGTGCTCTTGGGGATCTTTTATCTTTGACAGCACAACTCTTCTTT.

This clone has a count of ten or more. TCRdb's protein for this DNA is that of a much larger clone and differs from the translation at residue 6, likely a read error; the protein shown is the DNA translation. V is TRDV2 and J is TRDJ1, with D perhaps matching TRDD3 (5 bases). In germline, CDR1 is GEAIGNYY, CDR2 EKD. Trimming took 3 bases from V and 4 from J, leaving 17 bases between them. This CDR3 has 15 amino acids. The CDR3 loop reads CACDPPGSGRDKLIF. DNA for the CDR3: TGTGCCTGTGACCCCCCGGGGAGCGGACGCGATAAACTCATCTTT.

On this clone: It differs at one base from a far larger clone, so likely a read error. Other DNA sequences in this sample translate to the same CDR3. The chain is built from TRDV2 and TRDJ1, with 7 positions matching TRDD3. The junction had 18 bases not matched to a gene; V was cut back by 3 bases and J by 0 bases. The CDR3 runs to 19 residues. Germline-derived CDR1 and CDR2 are GEAIGNYY and EKD. The CDR3 reads CACDSIGVVTGGYTDKLIF. The CDR3 DNA reads TGTGCCTGTGACTCCATAGGGGTCGTTACAGGGGGATACACCGATAAACTCATCTTT.

This clone has more than one count but fewer than ten. A far larger clone is one nucleotide away, so this likely arose from a read error. Different DNA sequences within this sample yield the same CDR3. The chain couples TRDV2 to TRDJ1; 7 bases map to TRDD3. No J segment appears in TCRdb, so it was assigned here by matching the sequence to germline. The CDR3 has 16 residues. The V segment lost 2 bases and the J segment 0 bases; nucleotides outside the gene matches: 8. Germline-derived CDR1 and CDR2 are GEAIGNYY and EKD. The CDR3 DNA reads TGTGCCTGTGACAAATTGGGGGACCCGTACACCGATAAACTCATCTTT. It is translated as CACDKLGDPYTDKLIF.

As concerns this clone: The protein in TCRdb stems from a much larger clone and differs at residue 6 from this DNA's translation, likely a read error; here the protein is translated from the DNA. This chain uses TRDV2 with TRDJ1; no firm D call. In the absence of a J gene in TCRdb, the DNA was matched to germline to assign it here. Per the germline V gene, CDR1 is GEAIGNYY and CDR2 is EKD. Deletions cut 3 bases from V and 1 base from J, with 14 bases between. The CDR3 is 15 amino acids. CDR3 coding DNA: TGTGCCTGTGACGGGACTTCGATTCGCACCGATAAACTCATCTTT. Its translation is CACDGTSIRTDKLIF.

There are a few counts of this clone. TCRdb lists the protein of a much larger clone for this DNA, which differs at residue 16, so this is likely a read error; the protein given here is translated from the DNA itself. The chain joins TRDV2 to TRDJ1; 13 positions match TRDD3. TCRdb carries no J gene annotation; the J gene was assigned here by matching the DNA with germline. CDR1 GEAIGNYY and CDR2 EKD come from the germline V gene. There are 20 residues in the CDR3. V lost 0 bases and J lost 10; bases outside the gene matches: 22. The CDR3 region is CACDTVDWGIRAEKMSRLIF. The CDR3 region has the DNA TGTGCCTGTGACACCGTAGACTGGGGGATACGTGCAGAGAAGATGAGTAGACTCATCTTT.

This clone was counted at least ten times. A far larger clone is a single base away, which makes a read error likely. Other DNA sequences in this sample translate to the same CDR3. The chain uses TRDV2 and TRDJ1; D is unresolved. This CDR3 is 18 amino acids long. Trimming removed 0 bases at V and 2 bases at J, with 21 bases between. The germline gives CDR1 GEAIGNYY, CDR2 EKD. CDR3 protein: CACDTLSPRDTGTDKLIF. For the CDR3, the DNA is TGTGCCTGTGACACCCTTTCTCCAAGAGACACGGGGACCGATAAACTCATCTTT.

This clone was seen repeatedly, ten times or more. The chain joins TRDV1 to TRDJ1, with D possibly matching TRDD3 (5 bases). CDR1 and CDR2 (germline): TSWWSYY, QGS. Trimming took off 6 bases at V and 0 bases at J, with 32 bases between the two ends. The CDR3 covers 21 residues. CDR3 sequence reads: CALGGERATFWVYLYTDKLIF. CDR3 DNA: TGTGCTCTTGGAGGGGAAAGGGCTACGTTTTGGGTTTACTTATACACCGATAAACTCATCTTT.

This clone was picked up a small number of times. The protein TCRdb gives is from a much larger clone and does not agree with this DNA's translation at residue 8, likely a read error; the protein shown here comes from the DNA. The rearrangement links TRDV1 to TRDJ1; no clear D. Since TCRdb gives no J gene, matching the DNA to germline was used here to assign it. The CDR3 runs 13 residues. V shed 3 bases and J shed 7 bases, with 12 bases lying between them. Germline-derived CDR1 and CDR2 are TSWWSYY and QGS. As DNA, the CDR3 is TGTGCTCTTGGGGACCGGCCTGCCTCTAAACTCATCTTT. As protein: CALGDRPASKLIF.

Ten or more counts support this clone. TCRdb assigns this DNA the protein of a much larger clone, which departs from its translation at residue 11; this likely reflects a read error, and the protein shown comes from translating the DNA. V usage is TRAV38-2/DV8 and J usage is TRDJ1; possibly TRDD2 for D (5 bases). TCRdb is silent on the J gene; assignment here came from matching the DNA to germline. The germline gives CDR1 TSESDYY, CDR2 QEAYKQQN. Trimming shortened V by 3 bases and J by 0 bases, and 18 bases separated the two germline ends. The CDR3 contains 17 residues. Here the CDR3 DNA reads TGTGCTTATAGGACCCACCCTACGGCCCCCCACACCGATAAACTCATCTTT. Translating it yields CAYRTHPTAPHTDKLIF.

This clone showed up just a few times. The protein given by TCRdb reflects a much larger clone and differs at residue 5 from this DNA's translation, likely from a read error; the protein shown is the DNA's translation. The V and J genes are TRDV2 and TRDJ1, with TRDD3 matching 12 bases. As TCRdb names no J gene, one was assigned here on the basis of a DNA match to germline. The CDR3 is 15 amino acids. Losses at the gene ends were 6 bases for V and 1 base for J; bases not matched to a gene: 5. The germline V gene encodes CDR1 GEAIGNYY and CDR2 EKD. CDR3 sequence reads: CACTAGGYGTDKLIF. The CDR3 coding sequence is TGTGCCTGTACCGCTGGGGGATACGGCACCGATAAACTCATCTTT.

This clone was counted at least ten times. TCRdb has a much larger clone's protein, which differs at residue 12 from the translation of this DNA, likely because of a read error; what is shown is the protein translated from the DNA. The chain combines TRDV2 with TRDJ1; TRDD3 matches at 10 bases. No J gene was available from TCRdb, and it was assigned here by a germline match of the DNA. In germline, CDR1 is GEAIGNYY, CDR2 EKD. The CDR3 runs 16 residues. With 4 bases clipped from V and 7 bases from J, the junction kept 14 bases outside the gene matches. The CDR3 coding sequence is TGTGCCTGTGAGAAGATGGGGGATACCCTGAAGGGTAAACTCATCTTT. Translation gives CACEKMGDTLKGKLIF.

In regard to this clone: The TCRdb protein comes from a much larger clone and disagrees with this DNA's translation at residue 10, likely due to a read error; the protein given here is derived from the DNA. V is TRDV1 and J is TRDJ2; no clear D. TCRdb lists no J gene, so it was determined here by aligning the DNA to germline. CDR1 and CDR2 from the germline V gene are TSWWSYY and QGS. There are 15 residues in the CDR3. This CDR3 reads CALGAQHALAAQLFF. CDR3 DNA sequence: TGTGCTCTTGGGGCCCAGCACGCTTTGGCAGCACAACTCTTCTTT.

Regarding this clone: TCRdb attributes to this sequence the protein of a much larger clone, which differs from the DNA translation at residue 13; a read error is likely, and the protein displayed is translated from the DNA. The J gene is TRDJ1, the V gene TRDV2; the match to TRDD3 covers 7 bases. This CDR3 is 18 amino acids long. Trimming took 5 bases from V and 3 from J; bases not matched to a gene: 20. Germline V gives CDR1 GEAIGNYY, CDR2 EKD. The CDR3 spells CACVSLRSAVLGADKLIF. In nucleotides, the CDR3 is TGTGCCTGTGTCTCTCTGCGGTCAGCAGTCCTGGGGGCCGATAAACTCATCTTT.

At least ten counts were recorded for this clone. The likely explanation is a read error, given a far larger clone one base away. This same CDR3 is encoded by further DNA sequences in the sample. This chain joins TRDV1 and TRDJ1; 10 bases fit TRDD3. Germline trimming cut 3 bases from V and 0 bases from J; bases unmatched to any gene: 10. The CDR3 is made up of 18 amino acids. Germline V gene lookup returns CDR1 TSWWSYY and CDR2 QGS. The CDR3 sequence: CALGELELGDLYTDKLIF. The CDR3 nucleotides are TGTGCTCTTGGGGAGCTAGAACTGGGGGATTTATACACCGATAAACTCATCTTT.

For this clone: Since a much larger clone is just one base distant, this may be a read error. The sample carries other DNA sequences with the same CDR3. This chain connects TRDV1 to TRDJ1, with 12 bases identical to TRDD3. Germline values: CDR1 TSWWSYY, CDR2 QGS. This CDR3 is 17 amino acids long. In DNA, the CDR3 is TGTGCTCTTGGGGAAGACTGGGGGATACTGGACACCGATAAACTCATCTTC. It specifies CALGEDWGILDTDKLIF.

Only a few counts were recorded for this clone. Translating this DNA gives a protein that differs at residue 9 from the TCRdb one, which belongs to a much larger clone; a read error is likely, and the protein shown is this translation. This chain links TRDV1 with TRDJ1, with D maybe TRDD3 (6 bases). TCRdb records no J gene; here it was assigned by comparing the DNA to germline. V lost 5 bases and J lost 0, with 25 bases in between. Germline CDR1 reads TSWWSYY; CDR2 reads QGS. CDR3 length: 19 amino acids. The CDR3 region has the DNA TGTGCTCTTGGGCCCCGTACACCTCCCTTCTGGGGATACACCGATAAACTCATCTTT. Its protein is CALGPRTPPFWGYTDKLIF.

This clone was seen only a few times. The protein TCRdb lists belongs to a much larger clone and differs from this DNA's translation at residue 15, which points to a read error; the protein shown is made from the DNA. The V and J genes are TRDV2 and TRDJ3, with TRDD3 identical over 9 bases. No J gene was available from TCRdb, and it was assigned here by a germline match of the DNA. Germline CDR1 and CDR2: GEAIGNYY and EKD. This CDR3 is built from 21 residues. CDR3 region: CACDRVRSTGGQPWGTRQMFF. The CDR3 nucleotides read TGTGCCTGTGACCGCGTACGCTCAACTGGGGGACAACCCTGGGGCACCCGACAGATGTTTTTC.

Comment on this clone: The protein recorded in TCRdb matches a much larger clone and deviates from this DNA's translation at residue 5, suggesting a read error; the protein here is obtained by translating the DNA. The rearrangement uses TRDV1 and TRDJ1; D unclear. The J gene, missing from TCRdb, was assigned here through DNA to germline matching. Trimming stripped 5 bases from V and 4 bases from J, with 35 bases between. The CDR3 loop spans 21 amino acids. Germline assignment: CDR1 TSWWSYY and CDR2 QGS. CDR3 sequence reads: CALGKATFRGVWRGQSDKLIF. The CDR3 DNA reads TGTGCTCTTGGGAAAGCTACGTTTAGAGGGGTTTGGAGGGGCCAAAGCGATAAACTCATCTTT.

With respect to this clone: TCRdb's protein, taken from a much larger clone, differs from this DNA's translation at residue 8, likely owing to a read error; the protein displayed comes from the DNA. The chain is built from TRDV2 and TRDJ1; a weak D match, TRDD3 (5 bases). This CDR3 contains 14 residues. The V end was cut by 3 bases, the J end by 4 bases, with 14 bases between. Germline CDR1 is GEAIGNYY and CDR2 is EKD. Here the CDR3 reads CACDPLGSIDKLIF. The CDR3 DNA reads as TGTGCCTGTGACCCCTTGGGGTCTATCGATAAACTCATCTTT.